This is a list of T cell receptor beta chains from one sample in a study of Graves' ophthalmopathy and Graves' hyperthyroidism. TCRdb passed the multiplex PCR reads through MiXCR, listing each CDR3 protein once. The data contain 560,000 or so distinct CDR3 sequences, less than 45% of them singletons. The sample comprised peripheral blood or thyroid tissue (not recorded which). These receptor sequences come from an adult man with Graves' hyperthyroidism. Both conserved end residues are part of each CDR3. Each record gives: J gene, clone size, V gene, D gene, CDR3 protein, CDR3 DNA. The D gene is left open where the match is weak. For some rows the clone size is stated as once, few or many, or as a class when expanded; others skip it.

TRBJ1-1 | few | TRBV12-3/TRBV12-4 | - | CAIPQEGPNTEAFF | TGTGCTATTCCCCAGGAGGGACCAAACACTGAAGCTTTCTTT
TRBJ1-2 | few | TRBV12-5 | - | CASGPPPGSPQTNYGYTF | TGTGCTAGTGGTCCACCTCCGGGTTCACCTCAGACGAACTATGGCTACACCTTC
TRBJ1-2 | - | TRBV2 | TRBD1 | CASTGVRTGGWGYTF | TGTGCCAGCACAGGTGTACGGACAGGGGGCTGGGGCTACACCTTC
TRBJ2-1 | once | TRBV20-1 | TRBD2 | CSASGLVSYNEQFF | TGCAGTGCTTCTGGACTAGTCTCCTACAATGAGCAGTTCTTC
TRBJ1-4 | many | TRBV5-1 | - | CASSLAVGARSEKLFF | TGCGCCAGCAGCTTGGCCGTGGGGGCCCGTTCGGAAAAACTGTTTTTT
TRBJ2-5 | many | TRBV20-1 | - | CSAGRGVEETQYF | TGCAGTGCTGGCAGGGGTGTCGAAGAGACCCAGTACTTC
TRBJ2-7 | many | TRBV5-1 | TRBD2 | CASSWRDSGNYEQYF | TGCGCCAGCAGCTGGAGGGATAGCGGGAACTACGAGCAGTACTTC
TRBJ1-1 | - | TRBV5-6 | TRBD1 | CASSDFGTGVNTEAFF | TGTGCCAGCAGCGATTTCGGGACAGGGGTGAACACTGAAGCTTTCTTT
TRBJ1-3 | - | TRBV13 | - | CASSFKHSGNTIYF | TGTGCCAGCAGCTTTAAACACTCTGGAAACACCATATATTTT
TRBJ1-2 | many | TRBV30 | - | CAWSILGPYGYTF | TGTGCCTGGAGCATCCTGGGGCCCTATGGCTACACCTTC
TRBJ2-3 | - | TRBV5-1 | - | CATRDFTDTQYF | TGCGCCACACGGGACTTCACAGATACGCAGTATTTT
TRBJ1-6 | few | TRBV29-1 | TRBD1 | CSSHDLQGAGSPLHF | TGCAGCTCGCACGACCTACAGGGGGCTGGATCACCCCTCCACTTT
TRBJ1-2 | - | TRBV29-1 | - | CSQAGAGYGYTF | TGCAGCCAAGCGGGGGCAGGCTATGGCTACACCTTC
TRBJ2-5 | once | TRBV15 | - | CATSLAAGLESETQYF | TGTGCCACCAGCTTGGCCGCGGGGCTCGAGTCAGAGACCCAGTACTTC
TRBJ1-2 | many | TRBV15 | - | CATSRVSGGAGGYTF | TGTGCCACCAGCAGAGTTAGCGGGGGCGCAGGTGGCTACACCTTC
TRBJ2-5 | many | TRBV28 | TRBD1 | CASSATGERRETQYF | TGTGCCAGCAGTGCGACAGGGGAGAGGCGGGAGACCCAGTACTTC
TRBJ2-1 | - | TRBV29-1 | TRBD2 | CSGSEAGGPYNEQFF | TGCAGCGGGAGTGAGGCGGGAGGGCCATACAATGAGCAGTTCTTC
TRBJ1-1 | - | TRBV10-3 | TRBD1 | CAISESAGSGGNEAFF | TGTGCCATCAGTGAGTCCGCGGGATCAGGGGGCAATGAAGCTTTCTTT
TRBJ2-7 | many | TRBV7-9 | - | CASSLIGNEQYF | TGTGCCAGCAGCTTAATCGGGAACGAGCAGTACTTC
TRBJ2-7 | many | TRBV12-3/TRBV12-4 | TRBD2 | CASSFYGGGTYEQYF | TGTGCCAGCAGTTTCTATGGCGGGGGTACCTACGAGCAGTACTTC
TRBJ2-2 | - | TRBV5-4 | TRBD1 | CASRRDRVAATGELFF | TGTGCCAGCAGACGCGACAGGGTTGCCGCCACCGGGGAGCTGTTTTTT
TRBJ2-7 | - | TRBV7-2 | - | CASSLGGVHEQYF | TGTGCCAGCAGCTTAGGGGGCGTCCACGAGCAGTACTTC
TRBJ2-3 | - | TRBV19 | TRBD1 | CASSKQGAVDTQYF | TGTGCCAGTAGTAAACAGGGGGCCGTAGATACGCAGTATTTT
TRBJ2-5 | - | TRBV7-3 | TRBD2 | CASSLLPGLAGGPVETQYF | TGTGCCAGCAGCTTACTCCCGGGACTAGCGGGAGGGCCGGTGGAGACCCAGTACTTC
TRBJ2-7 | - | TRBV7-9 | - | CASSLAGLAVAYEQYF | TGTGCCAGCAGCTTAGCCGGACTTGCGGTCGCCTACGAGCAGTACTTC
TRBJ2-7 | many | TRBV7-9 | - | CASSLSGGGEQYF | TGTGCCAGCAGCTTATCAGGGGGAGGCGAGCAGTACTTC
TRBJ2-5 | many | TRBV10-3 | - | CAISEMERETQYF | TGTGCCATCAGTGAGATGGAACGAGAGACCCAGTACTTC
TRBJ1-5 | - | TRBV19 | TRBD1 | CASQGAGGNQPQHF | TGTGCCAGTCAGGGGGCGGGTGGCAATCAGCCCCAGCATTTT
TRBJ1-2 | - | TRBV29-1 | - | CSVEGGVDLGYTF | TGCAGCGTTGAAGGAGGGGTCGATTTGGGCTACACCTTC
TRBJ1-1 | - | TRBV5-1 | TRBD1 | CASRPTGGTEAFF | TGCGCCAGCAGACCGACAGGGGGGACTGAAGCTTTCTTT
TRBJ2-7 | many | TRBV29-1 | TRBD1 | CSVEAGGAGTYEQYF | TGCAGCGTTGAGGCAGGGGGCGCAGGGACCTACGAGCAGTACTTC
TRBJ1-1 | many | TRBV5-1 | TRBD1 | CASSWDRVGNTEAFF | TGCGCCAGCAGCTGGGACAGGGTTGGGAACACTGAAGCTTTCTTT
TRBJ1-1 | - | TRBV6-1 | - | CASSEGRGANTEAFF | TGTGCCAGCAGTGAAGGTAGAGGGGCGAACACTGAAGCTTTCTTT
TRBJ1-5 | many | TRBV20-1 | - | CSASTSGTLNQPQHF | TGCAGTGCCTCCACTTCCGGGACCCTCAATCAGCCCCAGCATTTT
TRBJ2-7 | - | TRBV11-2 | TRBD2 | CASSRTSGVYEQYF | TGTGCCAGCAGTCGGACTAGCGGGGTATACGAGCAGTACTTC
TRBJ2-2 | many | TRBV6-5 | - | CASSYVFQSDTGELFF | TGTGCCAGCAGTTACGTTTTCCAGTCGGACACCGGGGAGCTGTTTTTT
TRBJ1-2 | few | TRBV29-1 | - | CSVAGFGYTF | TGCAGCGTTGCAGGGTTTGGCTACACCTTC
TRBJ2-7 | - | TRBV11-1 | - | CASSFRFGSPYEQYF | TGTGCCAGCAGTTTTCGGTTTGGCAGTCCCTACGAGCAGTACTTC
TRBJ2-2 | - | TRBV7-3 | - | CASSLKGRGANTGELFF | TGTGCCAGCAGCTTAAAAGGTCGCGGGGCGAACACCGGGGAGCTGTTTTTT
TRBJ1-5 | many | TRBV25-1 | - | CASSPGAGNQPQHF | TGTGCCAGCAGTCCCGGGGCCGGAAATCAGCCCCAGCATTTT
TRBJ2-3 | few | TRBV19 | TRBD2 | CASTISGGITDTQYF | TGTGCCAGTACGATTAGCGGGGGGATCACAGATACGCAGTATTTT
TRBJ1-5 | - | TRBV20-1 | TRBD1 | CSPMTGGLGQPQHF | TGCAGTCCTATGACAGGGGGGTTGGGTCAGCCCCAGCATTTT